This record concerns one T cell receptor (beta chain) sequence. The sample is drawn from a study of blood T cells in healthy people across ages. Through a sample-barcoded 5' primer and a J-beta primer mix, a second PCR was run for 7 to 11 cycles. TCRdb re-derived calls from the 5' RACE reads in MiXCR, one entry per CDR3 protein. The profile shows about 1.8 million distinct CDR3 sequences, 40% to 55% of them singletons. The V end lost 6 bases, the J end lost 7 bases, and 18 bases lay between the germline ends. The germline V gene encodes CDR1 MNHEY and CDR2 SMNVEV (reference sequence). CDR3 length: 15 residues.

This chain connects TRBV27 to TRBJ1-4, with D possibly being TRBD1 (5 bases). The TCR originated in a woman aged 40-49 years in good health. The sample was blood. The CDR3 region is CASSWTWRRGEKLFF. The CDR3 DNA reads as TGTGCCAGCAGCTGGACATGGCGACGGGGTGAAAAACTGTTTTTT.